A single sample is the source of the 24 T cell receptor beta chains below, sequenced in a study of blood T cell repertoires in COVID-19. Sequenced by immunoSEQ multiplex PCR; TCRdb stores in-frame clones only, minus some. Of roughly 250,000 clones in the sample, roughly 88% were seen once. Sequencing was carried out using PBMCs or T cells enriched from blood (not recorded which). These receptors were collected from a woman younger than 45 who had recovered from COVID-19.

This clone appeared once. The chain joins TRBV11-2 to TRBJ2-7; possible D gene TRBD2, 5 bases. The CDR3 spans 15 residues. Trimming stripped 7 bases from V and 2 bases from J, with 18 bases between. From germline, CDR1 is SGHAT and CDR2 FQNNGV. The CDR3 coding sequence is TGTGCCAGCACGCAACACGGGGATGTAACCTACGAGCAGTACTTC. This translates into CASTQHGDVTYEQYF. The full variable domain, its missing parts supplied by reference TRBV11-2 and TRBJ2-7, is EAGVAQSPRYKIIEKRQSVAFWCNPISGHATLYWYQQILGQGPKLLIQFQNNGVVDDSQLPKDRFSAERLKGVDSTLKIQPAKLEDSAVYLCASTQHGDVTYEQYFGPGTRLTVT.

The chain recombines TRBV19 with TRBJ2-2; D not resolved. CDR3 size: 12 residues. V was trimmed by 1 base and J by 7 bases, leaving 4 bases between them. Germline loops: CDR1 LNHDA, CDR2 SQIVND (reference sequence). The CDR3 loop is CASSIGGGELFF. The DNA for the CDR3 is TGTGCCAGTAGTATAGGAGGCGGGGAGCTGTTTTTT.

The rearrangement joins TRBV15 to TRBJ2-3; 8 positions match TRBD2. Germline V gene lookup returns CDR1 LNHNV and CDR2 YYDKDF (reference sequence). This CDR3 comprises 16 residues. J lost 1 base, V lost 1 base, and 4 bases had no gene match. CDR3 amino acids: CATSRVSGGGTDTQYF. The CDR3 DNA is TGTGCCACCAGCAGAGTTTCGGGAGGGGGCACAGATACGCAGTATTTT.

CDR3 amino acids: CAISAIASGLDYEQYF. In DNA form, the CDR3 reads TGTGCCATCAGTGCAATTGCTAGCGGGTTAGACTACGAGCAGTACTTC. The chain employs TRBV10-3 and TRBJ2-7; 8 bases agree with TRBD2. The germline CDR1 and CDR2 sequences are ENHRY and SYGVKD. The CDR3 is 16 residues long. V lost 4 bases to trimming and J lost 3 bases; unmatched junction nucleotides: 11.

The chain couples TRBV30 to TRBJ1-1; D not certain. CDR3 length: 13 residues. V was cut by 5 bases and J by 10 bases, with 20 bases left in between. CDR1 GTSNPN and CDR2 SVGIG come from the germline V gene (reference sequence). The CDR3, as DNA: TGTGCCTGGTCTAACGGGGAGGGCTATGGAGCTTTCTTT. Protein sequence: CAWSNGEGYGAFF. Using reference TRBV30 and TRBJ1-1 for the parts outside the CDR3, the full variable domain is SQTIHQWPATLVQPVGSPLSLECTVEGTSNPNLYWYRQAAGRGLQLLFYSVGIGQISSEVPQNLSASRPQDRQFILSSKKLLLSDSGFYLCAWSNGEGYGAFFGQGTRLTVV.

The chain joins TRBV30 to TRBJ1-2; D is ambiguous. V dropped 3 bases and J dropped 2 bases, with 7 bases sitting between them. This CDR3 is 12 amino acids long. Germline V gene lookup returns CDR1 GTSNPN and CDR2 SVGIG (reference sequence). This CDR3 reads CAWRGLNYGYTF. DNA of the CDR3: TGTGCCTGGAGGGGCCTGAACTATGGCTACACCTTC.

The genes are TRBV6-5 and TRBJ2-7; weak D call: TRBD2 (6 bases). CDR1 MNHEY and CDR2 SVGAGI come from the germline V gene. The length of the CDR3 is 14 residues. Trimming removed 2 bases from V and 1 base from J, with 9 bases in between. In DNA form, the CDR3 reads TGTGCCAGCAGTTACGTTGCGGGGTCCTACGAGCAGTACTTC. It translates to CASSYVAGSYEQYF.

With regard to this clone: A read error may account for a junction end that differs from germline. The genes are TRBV2 and TRBJ1-5; unclear D gene. The germline V gene encodes CDR1 SNHLY and CDR2 FYNNEI. This CDR3 has 14 amino acids. The CDR3 region has the DNA TGTGCCAGCAGTGAAGCGCGGTCTCCTCAGCCCCCGCATTTT. Its protein product is CASSEARSPQPPHF.

V is TRBV15 and J is TRBJ2-2, with TRBD2 matching over 10 bases. CDR1 is LNHNV and CDR2 is YYDKDF in the germline V gene (reference sequence). V shed 5 bases and J 5 bases; nucleotides not matched to a gene: 5. The CDR3 runs to 15 residues. The CDR3 nucleotides read TGTGCCACCAGCGATGGGACTAGCGTGACCGGGGAGCTGTTTTTT. Translated: CATSDGTSVTGELFF. The full variable domain, its missing parts supplied by reference TRBV15 and TRBJ2-2, is DAMVIQNPRYQVTQFGKPVTLSCSQTLNHNVMYWYQQKSSQAPKLLFHYYDKDFNNEADTPDNFQSRRPNTSFCFLDIRSPGLGDTAMYLCATSDGTSVTGELFFGEGSRLTVL.

The rearrangement uses TRBV7-9 and TRBJ1-4, with TRBD1 identical over 7 bases. There are 16 residues in the CDR3. Trimming at V came to 0 bases and at J to 4 bases, leaving 5 bases not matched to a gene. From germline, CDR1 is SEHNR and CDR2 FQNEAQ (reference sequence). The DNA of the CDR3 is TGTGCCAGCAGCTTAGCCGGAGGGGGCCTTAATGAAAAACTGTTTTTT. This sequence encodes CASSLAGGGLNEKLFF.

This chain connects TRBV18 to TRBJ2-5; 8 nucleotides line up with TRBD1. V was clipped by 3 bases and J by 5 bases; unmatched bases: 11. Germline CDR1 and CDR2: KGHSH and LQKENI. The CDR3 is made up of 16 amino acids. CDR3 region: CASSPRGRRSVETQYF. DNA of the CDR3: TGTGCCAGCTCACCCAGGGGGCGTCGGTCAGTGGAGACCCAGTACTTC.

The genes are TRBV5-6 and TRBJ1-4, with 9 bases aligning to TRBD1. Trimming at V came to 5 bases and at J to 8 bases, leaving 13 bases not matched to a gene. CDR1 is SGHDT and CDR2 is YYEEEE in the germline V gene. CDR3 size: 16 residues. In DNA form, the CDR3 reads TGTGCCAGCAGTCTCTACTACCGACAGGGGGGGGAAAAACTGTTTTTT. Residues: CASSLYYRQGGEKLFF.

The sample holds one count of this clone. The rearrangement joins TRBV6-5 to TRBJ1-1, with D tentatively TRBD1 (5 bases). V lost 7 bases and J lost 0, with 12 bases in between. CDR3 length: 14 residues. Looked up from germline, CDR1 is MNHEY and CDR2 is SVGAGI. CDR3 DNA sequence: TGTGCCAGCACTCCGACGGGGGTGAACACTGAAGCTTTCTTT. Translated, it gives CASTPTGVNTEAFF.

The chain recombines TRBV28 with TRBJ2-1; the match to TRBD2 covers 8 bases. Germline CDR1 MDHEN, CDR2 SYDVKM. This CDR3 has 16 amino acids. V shed 3 bases and J 0 bases; nucleotides not matched to a gene: 4. CDR3 sequence reads: CASSFSGTSSYNEQFF. CDR3 coding DNA: TGTGCCAGCAGTTTTTCCGGGACTAGCTCCTACAATGAGCAGTTCTTC.

The rearrangement joins TRBV30 to TRBJ2-1; D not resolved. The V gene's germline CDR1 is GTSNPN and CDR2 SVGIG (reference sequence). V was cut by 5 bases and J by 7 bases, with 12 bases left in between. The CDR3 is 12 amino acids. CDR3 coding DNA: TGTGCCTGGGAGATCCTACCTAATGAGCAGTTCTTC. It specifies CAWEILPNEQFF. The full variable domain, in which reference TRBV30 and TRBJ2-1 provide the parts outside the CDR3, is SQTIHQWPATLVQPVGSPLSLECTVEGTSNPNLYWYRQAAGRGLQLLFYSVGIGQISSEVPQNLSASRPQDRQFILSSKKLLLSDSGFYLCAWEILPNEQFFGPGTRLTVL.

This sequence joins TRBV10-2 and TRBJ1-5; TRBD1 is a possible D gene (6 bases). The CDR3 has 14 residues. Germline V lookup: CDR1 WSHSY, CDR2 SAAADI. V was clipped by 8 bases and J by 0 bases, with 11 bases between them. The CDR3 nucleotides are TGCGCCAGCGCGGACAGTTTTAGCAATCAGCCCCAGCATTTT. This codes for CASADSFSNQPQHF.

The chain carries TRBV7-2 and TRBJ1-1; D gene uncertain. The CDR3 has 13 amino acids. Germline assignment: CDR1 SGHTA and CDR2 FQGNSA. Deletions cut 5 bases from V and 1 base from J, with 8 bases between. The CDR3 reads CASSQMANTEAFF. The CDR3 nucleotides read TGTGCCAGCAGCCAGATGGCGAACACTGAAGCTTTCTTT.

The chain links TRBV15 to TRBJ1-1; D not certain. CDR1 and CDR2 (germline): LNHNV, YYDKDF (reference sequence). This CDR3 spans 12 amino acids. The V gene lost 5 bases and the J gene lost 1 base, with 5 bases spanning the gap. The CDR3: CATSLANTEAFF. CDR3 nucleotide sequence: TGTGCCACCAGCTTAGCGAACACTGAAGCTTTCTTT. The variable domain in full, completed from reference TRBV15 and TRBJ1-1, reads DAMVIQNPRYQVTQFGKPVTLSCSQTLNHNVMYWYQQKSSQAPKLLFHYYDKDFNNEADTPDNFQSRRPNTSFCFLDIRSPGLGDTAMYLCATSLANTEAFFGQGTRLTVV.

In DNA form, the CDR3 reads TGTGCCAGCAGCTCGACCCGAGCTAGCGGCCTGAACACCGGGGAGCTGTTTTTT. Translated, it gives CASSSTRASGLNTGELFF. J is TRBJ2-2 and V is TRBV7-9; 7 bases align to TRBD2. Germline CDR1 is SEHNR and CDR2 is FQNEAQ (reference sequence). CDR3 length: 18 amino acids. V lost 4 bases, J lost 1 base, and 12 bases stayed unmatched. Drawing the rest from reference TRBV7-9 and TRBJ2-2, the complete variable domain is DTGVSQNPRHKITKRGQNVTFRCDPISEHNRLYWYRQTLGQGPEFLTYFQNEAQLEKSRLLSDRFSAERPKGSFSTLEIQRTEQGDSAMYLCASSSTRASGLNTGELFFGEGSRLTVL.

The chain has TRBV5-6 and TRBJ1-5; D is ambiguous. Germline lookup yields CDR1 SGHDT and CDR2 YYEEEE. Trimming removed 0 bases at V and 5 bases at J, with 9 bases between. The CDR3 is 14 amino acids. CDR3 protein: CASSLVASDQPQHF. Here the CDR3 DNA reads TGTGCCAGCAGCTTGGTTGCCAGCGATCAGCCCCAGCATTTT.

This rearrangement joins TRBV4-1 to TRBJ2-7; TRBD1 might be the D (6 bases). The CDR3 sequence is 14 residues long. Germline V gene data show CDR1 as MGHRA and CDR2 as YSYEKL. Between the trimmed V and J ends, which lost 0 bases and 7 bases, there was a span of 13 bases. CDR3 protein: CASSQDLQGWEQYF. DNA of the CDR3: TGCGCCAGCAGCCAAGATCTTCAGGGGTGGGAGCAGTACTTC.

The gene calls are TRBV27 and TRBJ2-7, with D possibly being TRBD2 (6 bases). V lost 5 bases and J lost 0, with 14 bases in between. Per germline, CDR1 MNHEY and CDR2 SMNVEV (reference sequence). The CDR3 runs to 15 residues. The CDR3 nucleotides read TGTGCCAGCAGTCGCATCGGGAGAGGCTCCTACGAGCAGTACTTC. It is translated as CASSRIGRGSYEQYF.

With regard to this clone: The sample holds other DNA sequences that translate to the same CDR3. The CDR3 DNA follows: TGTGCCAGCAGCTTAGGCGGGGTACCCTACAATGAGCAGTTCTTC. Its protein product is CASSLGGVPYNEQFF. This chain connects TRBV7-9 to TRBJ2-1, with D perhaps matching TRBD2 (6 bases). Looked up from germline, CDR1 is SEHNR and CDR2 is FQNEAQ (reference sequence). The CDR3 is 15 amino acids. V shed 1 base and J shed 2 bases, with 9 bases lying between them.

V gene TRBV6-4 combines with J gene TRBJ1-5; weak D call: TRBD1 (6 bases). Trimming left V 4 bases short and J 4 bases short, with 14 bases between. This CDR3 has 15 amino acids. Germline V lookup: CDR1 MRHNA, CDR2 SNTAGT. DNA of the CDR3: TGTGCCAGCAGTGGGCCGGGACAAAAGAATCAGCCCCAGCATTTT. This codes for CASSGPGQKNQPQHF.